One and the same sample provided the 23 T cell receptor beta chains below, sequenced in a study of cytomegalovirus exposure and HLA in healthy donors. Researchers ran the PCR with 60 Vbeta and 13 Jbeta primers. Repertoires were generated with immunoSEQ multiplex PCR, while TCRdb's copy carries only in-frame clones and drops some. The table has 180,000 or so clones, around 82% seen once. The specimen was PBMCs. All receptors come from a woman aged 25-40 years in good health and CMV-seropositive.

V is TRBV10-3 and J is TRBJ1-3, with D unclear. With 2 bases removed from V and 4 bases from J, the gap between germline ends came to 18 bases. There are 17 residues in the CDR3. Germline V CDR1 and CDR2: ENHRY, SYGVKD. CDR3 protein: CAISEEEAAIVGNTIYF. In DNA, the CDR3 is TGTGCCATCAGTGAGGAGGAGGCAGCGATTGTCGGAAACACCATATATTTT.

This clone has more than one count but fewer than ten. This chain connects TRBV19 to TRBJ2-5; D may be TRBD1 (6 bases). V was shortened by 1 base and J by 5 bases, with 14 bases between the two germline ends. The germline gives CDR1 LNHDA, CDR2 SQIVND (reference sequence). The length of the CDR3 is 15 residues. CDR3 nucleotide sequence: TGTGCCAGTAGTATAGGAACAGGGAAAAGGGAGACCCAGTACTTC. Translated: CASSIGTGKRETQYF.

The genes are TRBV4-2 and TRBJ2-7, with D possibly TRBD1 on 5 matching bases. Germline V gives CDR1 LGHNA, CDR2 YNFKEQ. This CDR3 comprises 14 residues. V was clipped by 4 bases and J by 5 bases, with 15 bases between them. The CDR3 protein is CASSPISGRDEQYF. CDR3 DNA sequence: TGTGCCAGCAGCCCAATTTCAGGGCGCGACGAGCAGTACTTC.

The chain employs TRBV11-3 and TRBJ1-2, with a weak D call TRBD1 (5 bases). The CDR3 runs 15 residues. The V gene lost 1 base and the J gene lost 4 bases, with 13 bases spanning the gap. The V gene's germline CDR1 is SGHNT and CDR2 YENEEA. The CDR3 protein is CASSLVEGRGYGYTF. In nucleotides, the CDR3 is TGTGCCAGCAGCTTAGTGGAGGGGAGAGGCTATGGCTACACCTTC. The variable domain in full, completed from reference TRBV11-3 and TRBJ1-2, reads EAGVVQSPRYKIIEKKQPVAFWCNPISGHNTLYWYLQNLGQGPELLIRYENEEAVDDSQLPKDRFSAERLKGVDSTLKIQPAELGDSAVYLCASSLVEGRGYGYTFGSGTRLTVV.

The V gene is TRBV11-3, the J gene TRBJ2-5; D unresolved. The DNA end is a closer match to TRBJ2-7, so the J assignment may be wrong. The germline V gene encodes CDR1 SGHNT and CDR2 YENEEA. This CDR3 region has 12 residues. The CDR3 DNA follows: TGTGCCAGCAGCCCATTGGGCTACGAGCAGTACTTC. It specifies CASSPLGYEQYF.

CDR3: CASSPMIPDKGEKLFF. CDR3 coding DNA: TGTGCCAGCAGCCCCATGATCCCGGACAAGGGTGAAAAACTGTTTTTT. The rearrangement links TRBV21-1 to TRBJ1-4; no DNA check was done on the table's D call, TRBD1. TRBV21-1 constitutes a pseudogene. The CDR3 covers 16 residues.

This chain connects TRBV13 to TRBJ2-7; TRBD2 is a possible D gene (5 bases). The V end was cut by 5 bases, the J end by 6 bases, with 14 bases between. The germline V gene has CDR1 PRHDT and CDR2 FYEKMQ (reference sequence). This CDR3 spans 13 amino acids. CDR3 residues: CASSPQLESEQYF. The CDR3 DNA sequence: TGTGCCAGCAGCCCCCAACTAGAGAGCGAGCAGTACTTC.

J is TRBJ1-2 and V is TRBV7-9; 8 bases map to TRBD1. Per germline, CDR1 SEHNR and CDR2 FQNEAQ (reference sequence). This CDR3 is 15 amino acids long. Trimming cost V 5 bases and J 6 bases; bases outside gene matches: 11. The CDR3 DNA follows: TGTGCCAGCAGCACGCGACAGGGGATCAATCATGGCTACACCTTC. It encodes CASSTRQGINHGYTF. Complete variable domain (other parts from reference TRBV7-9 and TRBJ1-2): DTGVSQNPRHKITKRGQNVTFRCDPISEHNRLYWYRQTLGQGPEFLTYFQNEAQLEKSRLLSDRFSAERPKGSFSTLEIQRTEQGDSAMYLCASSTRQGINHGYTFGSGTRLTVV.

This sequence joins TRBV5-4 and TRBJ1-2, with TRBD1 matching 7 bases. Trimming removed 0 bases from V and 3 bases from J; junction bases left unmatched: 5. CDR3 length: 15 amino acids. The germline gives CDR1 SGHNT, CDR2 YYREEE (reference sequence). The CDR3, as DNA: TGTGCCAGCAGCTTGGTGGGCAGGGGGGACTATGGCTACACCTTC. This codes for CASSLVGRGDYGYTF.

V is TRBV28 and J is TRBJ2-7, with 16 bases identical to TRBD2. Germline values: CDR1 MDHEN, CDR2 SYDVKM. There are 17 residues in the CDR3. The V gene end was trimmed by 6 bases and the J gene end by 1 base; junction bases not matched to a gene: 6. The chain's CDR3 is CASSWGLAGGNSYEQYF. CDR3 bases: TGTGCCAGCAGCTGGGGACTAGCGGGGGGGAATTCCTACGAGCAGTACTTC.

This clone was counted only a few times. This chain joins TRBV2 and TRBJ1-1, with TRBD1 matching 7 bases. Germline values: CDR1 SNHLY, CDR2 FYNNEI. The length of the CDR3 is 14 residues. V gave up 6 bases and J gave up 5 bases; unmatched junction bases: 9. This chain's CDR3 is CASSGQGGLTEAFF. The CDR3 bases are TGTGCCAGCAGCGGGCAGGGGGGTCTGACTGAAGCTTTCTTT.

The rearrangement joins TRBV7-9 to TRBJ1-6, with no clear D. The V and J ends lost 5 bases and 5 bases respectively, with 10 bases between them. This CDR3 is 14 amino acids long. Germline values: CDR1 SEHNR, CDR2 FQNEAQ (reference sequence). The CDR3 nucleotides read TGTGCCAGCAGCCCGGACGGGAATAATTCACCCCTCCACTTT. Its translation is CASSPDGNNSPLHF. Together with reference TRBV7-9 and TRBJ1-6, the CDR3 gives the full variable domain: DTGVSQNPRHKITKRGQNVTFRCDPISEHNRLYWYRQTLGQGPEFLTYFQNEAQLEKSRLLSDRFSAERPKGSFSTLEIQRTEQGDSAMYLCASSPDGNNSPLHFGNGTRLTVT.

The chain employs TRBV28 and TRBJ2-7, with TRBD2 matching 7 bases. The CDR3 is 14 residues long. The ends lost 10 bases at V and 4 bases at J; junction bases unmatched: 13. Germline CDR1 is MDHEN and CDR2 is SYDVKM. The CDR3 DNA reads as TGTGCCACCCTCCCGGGAGCGGGGTTTTACGAGCAGTACTTC. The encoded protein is CATLPGAGFYEQYF.

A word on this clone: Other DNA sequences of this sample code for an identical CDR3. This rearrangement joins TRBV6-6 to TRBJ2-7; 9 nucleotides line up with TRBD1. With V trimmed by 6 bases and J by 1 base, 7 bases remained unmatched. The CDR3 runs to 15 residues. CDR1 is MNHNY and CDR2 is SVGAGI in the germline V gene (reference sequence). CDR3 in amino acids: CASSPGQGISYEQYF. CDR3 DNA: TGTGCCAGCAGCCCCGGACAGGGGATTTCCTACGAGCAGTACTTC.

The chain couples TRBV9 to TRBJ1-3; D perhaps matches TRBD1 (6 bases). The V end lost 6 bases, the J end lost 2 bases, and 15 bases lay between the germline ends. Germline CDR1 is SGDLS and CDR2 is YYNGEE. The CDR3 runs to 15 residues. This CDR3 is CASTGGGAAGNTIYF. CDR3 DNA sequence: TGTGCCAGCACTGGAGGGGGGGCGGCTGGAAACACCATATATTTT. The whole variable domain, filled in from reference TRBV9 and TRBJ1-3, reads DSGVTQTPKHLITATGQRVTLRCSPRSGDLSVYWYQQSLDQGLQFLIQYYNGEERAKGNILERFSAQQFPDLHSELNLSSLELGDSALYFCASTGGGAAGNTIYFGEGSWLTVV.

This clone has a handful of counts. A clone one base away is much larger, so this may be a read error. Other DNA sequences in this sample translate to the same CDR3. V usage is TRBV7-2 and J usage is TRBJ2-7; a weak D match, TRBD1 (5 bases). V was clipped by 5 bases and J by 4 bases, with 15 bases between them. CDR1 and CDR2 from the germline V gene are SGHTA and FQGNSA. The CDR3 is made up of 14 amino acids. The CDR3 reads CASSQDRAGYEQYF. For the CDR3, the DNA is TGTGCCAGCAGCCAAGATCGGGCAGGGTACGAGCAGTACTTC.

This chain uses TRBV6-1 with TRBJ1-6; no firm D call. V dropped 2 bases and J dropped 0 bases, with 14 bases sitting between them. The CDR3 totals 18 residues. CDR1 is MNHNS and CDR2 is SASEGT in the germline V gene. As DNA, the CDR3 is TGTGCCAGCAGTGAAAGGAGCGCTCCGAGCTCCTATAATTCACCCCTCCACTTT. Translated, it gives CASSERSAPSSYNSPLHF.

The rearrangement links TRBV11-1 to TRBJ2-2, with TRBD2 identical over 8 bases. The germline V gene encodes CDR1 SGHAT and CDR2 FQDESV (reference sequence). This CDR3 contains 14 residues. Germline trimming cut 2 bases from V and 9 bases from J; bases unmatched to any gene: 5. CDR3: CASSLWRGDRELFF. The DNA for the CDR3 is TGTGCCAGCAGCTTATGGCGGGGGGACAGGGAGCTGTTTTTT.

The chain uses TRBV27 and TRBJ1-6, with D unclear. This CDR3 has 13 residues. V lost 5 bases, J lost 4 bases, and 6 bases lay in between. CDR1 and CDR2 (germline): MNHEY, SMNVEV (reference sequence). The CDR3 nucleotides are TGTGCCAGCAGTGGGCAATATAATTCACCCCTCCACTTT. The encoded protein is CASSGQYNSPLHF.

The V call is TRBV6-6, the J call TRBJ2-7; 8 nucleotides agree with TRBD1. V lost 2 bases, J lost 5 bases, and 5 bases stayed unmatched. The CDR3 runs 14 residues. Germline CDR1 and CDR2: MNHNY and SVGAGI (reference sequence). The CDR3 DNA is TGTGCCAGCAGTTACGTTCAGGGGGCCCACGAGCAGTACTTC. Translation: CASSYVQGAHEQYF.

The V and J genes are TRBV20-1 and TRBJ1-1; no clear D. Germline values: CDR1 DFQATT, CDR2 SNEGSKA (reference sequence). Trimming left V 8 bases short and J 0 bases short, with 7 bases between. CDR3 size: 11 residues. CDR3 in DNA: TGCAGTACGGGTTTGAACACTGAAGCTTTCTTT. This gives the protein CSTGLNTEAFF.

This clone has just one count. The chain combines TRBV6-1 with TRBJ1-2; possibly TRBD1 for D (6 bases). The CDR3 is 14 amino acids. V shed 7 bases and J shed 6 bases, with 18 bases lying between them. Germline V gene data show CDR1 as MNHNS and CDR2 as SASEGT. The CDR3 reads CASTKRSAGDGYTF. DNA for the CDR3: TGTGCCAGCACCAAGCGTTCGGCAGGGGATGGCTACACCTTC.

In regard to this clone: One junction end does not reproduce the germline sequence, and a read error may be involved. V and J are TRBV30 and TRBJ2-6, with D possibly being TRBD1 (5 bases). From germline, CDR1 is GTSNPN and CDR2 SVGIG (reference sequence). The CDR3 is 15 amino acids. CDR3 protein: CAWDQFRTGANGLTF. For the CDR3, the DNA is TGTGCCTGGGACCAGTTCCGCACTGGGGCCAACGGCCTGACTTTC.